Listed below are T cell receptor beta chains from one sample, sequenced in a study of Ad26.COV2.S vaccination and SARS-CoV-2 variants. Only in-frame clones appear in the TCRdb table, and some are missing; sequencing was by immunoSEQ multiplex PCR. There are over 200,000 clones in the sample; roughly 88% occur only once, and about 10% lies in the top ten. Source: peripheral blood, taken in a trial of Ad26.COV2.S vaccine versus placebo. The receptor set was obtained from a person between 18 and 65 years old who received the Ad26.COV2.S COVID-19 vaccine or a placebo. Each CDR3 is given without its conserved first and last residue.

v_call	j_call	cdr3_aa
TRBV27	TRBJ2-3	ASSLDTDTQY
TRBV7-9	TRBJ2-4	ASSPGLGKAKNIQY
TRBV20-1	TRBJ1-5	SASWERENQPQH
TRBV10-1	TRBJ2-5	ASSESSGATAQY
TRBV24-1	TRBJ2-3	ATSDEASGSVDTQY
TRBV7-2	TRBJ2-5	ASSHRTSGSLKTQY
TRBV23-1	TRBJ2-1	ASSQSGPRGNEQF
TRBV27	TRBJ2-1	ASSLLTGRDEQF
TRBV19	TRBJ1-5	ASGWDQPQH
TRBV2	TRBJ2-5	ATNLAGGEETQY
TRBV5-4	TRBJ1-4	ASSASSGTNEKLF
TRBV15	TRBJ2-2	ATSFNRGNTGELF
TRBV6-6	TRBJ1-5	ASRGATNQPQH
TRBV15	TRBJ2-2	ATSREISLNTGELF
TRBV27	TRBJ2-3	ASSRGTVSTDTQY
TRBV7-2	TRBJ2-3	ASSLAAASIITDTQY
TRBV3-1/TRBV3-2	TRBJ2-2	ASNTGTEHTGELF
TRBV11-2	TRBJ2-3	ASSPAVLAGGTDTQY
TRBV30	TRBJ2-7	AWSEGLAGGSEQY
TRBV28	TRBJ1-6	ASSSGGMNSPLH
TRBV28	TRBJ2-7	ASGQGGSYEQY
TRBV28	TRBJ1-2	ALGGGVNGYT
TRBV19	TRBJ2-6	ASSTGPRSGANVLT
TRBV24-1	TRBJ2-2	ATSDLALGELF
TRBV19	TRBJ2-3	ASSMDLLGGSPDTQY
TRBV3-1/TRBV3-2	TRBJ2-7	ASSQGQAFYEQY
TRBV28	TRBJ1-2	ASRRRGKIYGYT
TRBV28	TRBJ1-1	ASSPQNREEAF
TRBV28	TRBJ1-1	ASKSGGRDTEAF
TRBV4-3	TRBJ2-1	ASSQAGGSYNEQF
TRBV6-5	TRBJ2-5	ASSSGIQETQY
TRBV28	TRBJ1-5	ASSLIGGGGGNQPQH
TRBV5-6	TRBJ1-6	ASSFAGTRSSYNSPLH
TRBV7-9	TRBJ1-1	ASSLGGRGNTEAF
TRBV7-2	TRBJ2-1	ASSATLLLAGGRGDEQF
TRBV2	TRBJ1-1	ASSLVGGSGRAF
TRBV5-4	TRBJ2-7	ASSRLTGSNEQY
TRBV6-2/TRBV6-3	TRBJ1-2	ASSFDGSNYGYT
TRBV27	TRBJ1-4	ASSFFATNEKLF
TRBV7-9	TRBJ2-7	ASSFLAGESYEQY
TRBV7-9	TRBJ2-7	ASRINSSGRGYEQY
TRBV7-6	TRBJ2-6	ASSLAAGLAGANVLT
TRBV5-1	TRBJ2-1	ASSLVLDYPRYNEQF
TRBV6-5	TRBJ1-3	ASSYSRTVTGNTIY
TRBV5-6	TRBJ2-1	ASSLVISGRTREQF
TRBV24-1	TRBJ2-6	ATLGPTSSGANVLT
TRBV10-3	TRBJ2-7	AISDFKGQFSSYEQY
TRBV27	TRBJ2-1	ASSPDWAEQF
TRBV5-8	TRBJ1-2	ASILQRGRGYGYT
TRBV3-1/TRBV3-2	TRBJ2-2	ASSQGIGELF
TRBV10-3	TRBJ1-1	ATGTGNTEAF
TRBV30	TRBJ1-1	ACTRGGITEAF
TRBV9	TRBJ1-2	ASSLALGQGKGYT